This T cell receptor beta chain is drawn from a study of T-cell reconstitution after alpha-beta-depleted transplantation in children. This clonotype was observed many times. What it binds is not known. Molecular barcoding with unique molecular identifiers was used for the TCRbeta library. Each CDR3 protein gets one entry after TCRdb re-called the PCR reads with MiXCR. The data contain approximately 500,000 distinct CDR3 sequences, about 10% of them singletons. Study-wide results and caveats: Surviving recipient T cells and thymic progenitors accounted for the high day-60 TCRbeta diversity observed in some patients.

The sequences come from PBMCs, collected before TCRalphabeta/CD19-depleted stem cell transplant. The receptor was isolated from a child younger than 10 with inherited bone marrow failure, due to receive a stem cell transplant.

CDR3 nucleotides: TGCAGCGTTGAGCAGGACAGGGCGACAGATACGCAGTATTTT. Amino acid sequence: CSVEQDRATDTQYF. This chain uses TRBV29-1 with TRBJ2-3; 8 bases map to TRBD1. The CDR3 is made up of 14 amino acids. Germline CDR1 reads SQVTM; CDR2 reads ANQGSEA. Trimming took 3 bases from V and 3 from J; bases not matched to a gene: 5.